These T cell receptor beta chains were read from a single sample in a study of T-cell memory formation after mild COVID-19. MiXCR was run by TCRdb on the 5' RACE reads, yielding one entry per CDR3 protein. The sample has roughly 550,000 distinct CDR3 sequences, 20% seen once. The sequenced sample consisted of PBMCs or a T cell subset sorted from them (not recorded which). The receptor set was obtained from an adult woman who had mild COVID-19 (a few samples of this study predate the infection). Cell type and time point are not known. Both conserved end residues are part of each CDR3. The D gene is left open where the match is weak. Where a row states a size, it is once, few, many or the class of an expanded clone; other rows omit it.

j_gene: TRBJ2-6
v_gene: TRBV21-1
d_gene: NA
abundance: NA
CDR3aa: CASSKVGVAGAGGANVLTF
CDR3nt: TGTGCCAGCAGCAAAGTGGGAGTAGCGGGAGCAGGAGGGGCCAACGTCCTGACTTTC

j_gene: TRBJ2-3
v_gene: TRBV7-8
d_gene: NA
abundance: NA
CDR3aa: CASSLVPGVGTDTQYF
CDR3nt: TGTGCCAGCAGCTTAGTCCCAGGGGTTGGCACAGATACGCAGTATTTT

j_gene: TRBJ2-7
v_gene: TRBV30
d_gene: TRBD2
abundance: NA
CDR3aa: CAWSVGLAGVSRLFF
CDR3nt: TGTGCCTGGAGTGTAGGACTAGCGGGAGTAAGTAGGCTCTTCTTC

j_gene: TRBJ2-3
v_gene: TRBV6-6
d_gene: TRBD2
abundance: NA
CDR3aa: CASNRDYGTTDTQYF
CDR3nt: TGTGCCAGCAATCGGGACTACGGGACTACAGATACGCAGTATTTT

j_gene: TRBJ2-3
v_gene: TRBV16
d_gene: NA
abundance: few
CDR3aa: CASSPPRGRGTDTQYF
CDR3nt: TGTGCCAGCAGCCCACCCCGGGGCCGGGGCACAGATACGCAGTATTTT

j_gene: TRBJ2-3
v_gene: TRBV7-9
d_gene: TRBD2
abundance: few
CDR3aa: CASSYGLAGTTDTQYF
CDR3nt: TGTGCCAGCAGCTACGGACTAGCGGGCACCACAGATACGCAGTATTTT

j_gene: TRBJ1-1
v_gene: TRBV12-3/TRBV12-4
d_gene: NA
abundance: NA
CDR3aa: CASSIRGMNTEAFF
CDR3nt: TGTGCCAGCAGCATCCGGGGCATGAACACTGAAGCTTTCTTT

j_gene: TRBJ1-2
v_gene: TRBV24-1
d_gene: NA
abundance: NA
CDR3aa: CATSDKRFEGYTF
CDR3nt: TGTGCCACCAGTGATAAACGCTTCGAAGGCTACACCTTC

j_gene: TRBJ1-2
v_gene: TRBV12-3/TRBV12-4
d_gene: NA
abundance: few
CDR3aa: CASSPSLLGDGYTF
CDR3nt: TGTGCCAGCAGTCCTTCTTTACTTGGGGATGGCTACACCTTC

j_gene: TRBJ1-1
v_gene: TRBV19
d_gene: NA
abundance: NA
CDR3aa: CASKLSGANTEAFF
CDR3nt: TGTGCCAGTAAGTTATCAGGGGCTAACACTGAAGCTTTCTTT

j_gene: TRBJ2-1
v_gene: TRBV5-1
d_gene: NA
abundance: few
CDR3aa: CASKVGHSYNEQFF
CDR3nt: TGCGCCAGCAAGGTTGGTCACTCCTACAATGAGCAGTTCTTC

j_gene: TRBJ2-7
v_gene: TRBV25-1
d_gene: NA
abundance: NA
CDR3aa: CASSYSSVNSPSYEQYF
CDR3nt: TGTGCCAGCAGTTATAGTTCCGTTAATTCACCCTCCTACGAGCAGTACTTC

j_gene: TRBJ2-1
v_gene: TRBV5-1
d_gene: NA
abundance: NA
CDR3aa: CASTRSRGENYNEQFF
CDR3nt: TGCGCCAGCACCCGTTCCAGGGGGGAAAACTACAATGAGCAGTTCTTC

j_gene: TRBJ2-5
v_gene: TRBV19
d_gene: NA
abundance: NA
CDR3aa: CASSIADRKETQYF
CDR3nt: TGTGCCAGTAGTATCGCCGACAGGAAAGAGACCCAGTACTTC

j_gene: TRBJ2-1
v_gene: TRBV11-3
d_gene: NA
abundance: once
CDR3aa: CASSTARGASAYNEQFF
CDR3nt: TGTGCCAGCAGCACCGCCCGGGGGGCTAGCGCCTACAATGAGCAGTTCTTC

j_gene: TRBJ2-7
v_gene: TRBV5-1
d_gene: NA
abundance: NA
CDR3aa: CASSLAASPYEQYF
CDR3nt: TGCGCCAGCAGCTTGGCAGCTTCACCCTACGAGCAGTACTTC

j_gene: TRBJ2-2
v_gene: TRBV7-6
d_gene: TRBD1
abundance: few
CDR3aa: CASSLAGQGIGGELFF
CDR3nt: TGTGCCAGCAGCTTAGCGGGACAGGGAATCGGCGGGGAGCTGTTTTTT

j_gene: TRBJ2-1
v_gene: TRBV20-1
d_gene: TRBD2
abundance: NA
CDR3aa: CSARDRTGGRYYNEQFF
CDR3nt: TGCAGTGCTAGAGATAGAACCGGGGGGAGATACTACAATGAGCAGTTCTTC

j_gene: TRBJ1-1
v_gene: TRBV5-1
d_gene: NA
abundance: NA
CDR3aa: CASSMTAGTNTEAFF
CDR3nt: TGCGCCAGCTCTATGACCGCAGGGACTAACACTGAAGCTTTCTTT

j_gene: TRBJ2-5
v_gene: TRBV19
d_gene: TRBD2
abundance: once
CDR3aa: CASRSLADQETQYF
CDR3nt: TGTGCCAGCCGTTCTCTAGCGGATCAAGAGACCCAGTACTTC

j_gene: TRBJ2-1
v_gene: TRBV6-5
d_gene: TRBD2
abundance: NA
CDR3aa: CASSPSPGLEASF
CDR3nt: TGTGCCAGCAGTCCCTCTCCGGGACTAGAGGCGAGCTTC

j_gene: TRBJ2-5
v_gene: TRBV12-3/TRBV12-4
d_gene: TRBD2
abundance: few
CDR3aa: CASITGLAGETQYF
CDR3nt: TGTGCCAGCATTACTGGACTAGCGGGAGAGACCCAGTACTTC

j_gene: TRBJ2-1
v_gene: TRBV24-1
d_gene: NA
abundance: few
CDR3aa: CATSDPRSGNEQFF
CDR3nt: TGTGCCACCTCGGACCCCCGAAGTGGCAATGAGCAGTTCTTC

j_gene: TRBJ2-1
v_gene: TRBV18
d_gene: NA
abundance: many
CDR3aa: CASSAGTRTYNEQFF
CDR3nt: TGTGCCAGCTCAGCCGGGACCAGAACCTACAATGAGCAGTTCTTC

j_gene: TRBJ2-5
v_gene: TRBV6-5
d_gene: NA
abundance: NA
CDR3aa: CASRFTGPKEETQYF
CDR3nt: TGTGCCAGCAGGTTCACAGGCCCCAAGGAGGAGACCCAGTACTTC

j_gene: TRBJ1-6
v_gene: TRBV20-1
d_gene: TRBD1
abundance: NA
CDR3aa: CSAHQNQGDNSPLHF
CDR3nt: TGCAGTGCCCACCAGAACCAGGGGGATAATTCACCCCTCCACTTT

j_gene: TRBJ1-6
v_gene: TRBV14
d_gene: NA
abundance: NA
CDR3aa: CASSRGGPLHF
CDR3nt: TGTGCCAGCAGCCGGGGGGGACCCCTCCACTTT

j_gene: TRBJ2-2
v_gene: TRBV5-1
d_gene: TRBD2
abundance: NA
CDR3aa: CASSYPASGRRITGELFF
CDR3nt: TGCGCCAGCAGCTACCCCGCTAGCGGGAGAAGGATCACCGGGGAGCTGTTTTTT

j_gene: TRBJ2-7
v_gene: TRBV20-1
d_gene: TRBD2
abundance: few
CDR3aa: CSAPESGGPPYEQYF
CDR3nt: TGCAGTGCTCCTGAGAGCGGGGGGCCCCCCTACGAGCAGTACTTC

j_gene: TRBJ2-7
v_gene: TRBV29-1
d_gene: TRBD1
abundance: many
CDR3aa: CSVLNAGTGGFVPYEQYF
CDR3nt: TGCAGCGTTCTAAACGCCGGGACAGGGGGCTTTGTCCCCTACGAGCAGTACTTC

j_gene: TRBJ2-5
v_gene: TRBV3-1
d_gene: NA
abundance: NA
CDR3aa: CASSQAGIQGETQYF
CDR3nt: TGTGCCAGCAGCCAAGCGGGGATCCAAGGAGAGACCCAGTACTTC